Listed below are T cell receptor beta chains from one sample, sequenced in a study of long-term antiretroviral therapy in people with HIV. Sequencing was performed with immunoSEQ multiplex PCR; in TCRdb, only in-frame clones are kept and a portion is missing. Here the sample spans some 45,000 clones, roughly 86% being singletons. Here the sequenced sample was unsorted PBMCs, taken 0.1 years before starting antiretroviral therapy. The receptor set was obtained from a woman between 45 and 60 years old with HIV. CDR3s include the opening cysteine and the closing phenylalanine or tryptophan. Each record gives: J gene, V gene, D gene, clone size, CDR3 protein, CDR3 DNA. A D gene is named only where the DNA matches it firmly. Expanded clones are given a class, and other clones once, few, many or no size at all.

J gene: TRBJ2-7
V gene: TRBV5-6
D gene: TRBD1
clone size: NA
CDR3 protein: CASSPTGGYHEQYF
CDR3 DNA: TGTGCCAGCAGCCCGACAGGGGGTTATCACGAGCAGTACTTC

J gene: TRBJ1-1
V gene: TRBV7-2
D gene: NA
clone size: NA
CDR3 protein: CASSFSWPRVAAFF
CDR3 DNA: TGTGCCAGCAGCTTTAGTTGGCCCCGGGTGGCCGCTTTCTTT

J gene: TRBJ2-7
V gene: TRBV27
D gene: NA
clone size: NA
CDR3 protein: CATYEGREQYF
CDR3 DNA: TGTGCCACCTACGAGGGTCGGGAGCAGTACTTC

J gene: TRBJ2-3
V gene: TRBV5-3
D gene: NA
clone size: once
CDR3 protein: CARSPPPETYTDTQYF
CDR3 DNA: TGTGCCAGAAGCCCACCCCCTGAGACATATACAGATACGCAGTATTTT

J gene: TRBJ2-7
V gene: TRBV4-3
D gene: NA
clone size: NA
CDR3 protein: CASSQEFASRYEQYF
CDR3 DNA: TGCGCCAGCAGCCAAGAGTTTGCTAGCCGGTACGAGCAGTACTTC

J gene: TRBJ2-7
V gene: TRBV2
D gene: TRBD2
clone size: NA
CDR3 protein: CASKSGIGPYEQYF
CDR3 DNA: TGTGCCAGCAAAAGCGGGATAGGCCCCTACGAGCAGTACTTC

J gene: TRBJ2-7
V gene: TRBV5-1
D gene: NA
clone size: NA
CDR3 protein: CASSLVGRPNSDYEQYF
CDR3 DNA: TGCGCCAGCAGCTTGGTCGGTAGGCCAAACTCTGATTACGAGCAGTACTTC

J gene: TRBJ1-3
V gene: TRBV14
D gene: NA
clone size: NA
CDR3 protein: CASSQVTRPLSGNTIYF
CDR3 DNA: TGTGCCAGCAGCCAAGTCACCCGGCCCCTCTCTGGAAACACCATATATTTT

J gene: TRBJ2-6
V gene: TRBV10-2
D gene: TRBD2
clone size: NA
CDR3 protein: CASGLAGGPGANVLTF
CDR3 DNA: TGCGCCAGCGGACTAGCGGGGGGGCCTGGGGCCAACGTCCTGACTTTC

J gene: TRBJ2-7
V gene: TRBV30
D gene: NA
clone size: NA
CDR3 protein: CASSGQYGYEQYF
CDR3 DNA: TGTGCCTCTTCAGGACAGTACGGCTACGAGCAGTACTTC

J gene: TRBJ2-7
V gene: TRBV7-9
D gene: NA
clone size: NA
CDR3 protein: CASNNLDSEQYF
CDR3 DNA: TGTGCCAGCAACAACCTAGACTCCGAGCAGTACTTC

J gene: TRBJ1-4
V gene: TRBV30
D gene: NA
clone size: NA
CDR3 protein: CAWSGQINEKLFF
CDR3 DNA: TGTGCCTGGAGTGGACAGATTAATGAAAAACTGTTTTTT

J gene: TRBJ1-6
V gene: TRBV27
D gene: TRBD1
clone size: NA
CDR3 protein: CASSLGQGNSPLHF
CDR3 DNA: TGTGCCAGCAGTCTGGGACAGGGGAATTCACCCCTCCACTTT

J gene: TRBJ2-1
V gene: TRBV11-3
D gene: TRBD2
clone size: NA
CDR3 protein: CASSPSRRVAGDSEQFF
CDR3 DNA: TGTGCCAGCAGCCCCAGCAGAAGGGTAGCGGGGGATAGTGAGCAGTTCTTC

J gene: TRBJ1-5
V gene: TRBV6-1
D gene: NA
clone size: NA
CDR3 protein: CASTGTGAAQPQHF
CDR3 DNA: TGTGCCAGCACCGGGACGGGGGCTGCGCAGCCCCAGCATTTT

J gene: TRBJ1-2
V gene: TRBV5-1
D gene: NA
clone size: NA
CDR3 protein: CASSLAGLDGYTF
CDR3 DNA: TGCGCCAGCAGCTTGGCAGGGTTGGATGGCTACACCTTC

J gene: TRBJ2-6
V gene: TRBV9
D gene: NA
clone size: NA
CDR3 protein: CASSPTGSGANVLTF
CDR3 DNA: TGTGCCAGCAGCCCTACGGGCTCTGGGGCCAACGTCCTGACTTTC

J gene: TRBJ2-1
V gene: TRBV7-6
D gene: NA
clone size: NA
CDR3 protein: CASSFVAGTNEQFF
CDR3 DNA: TGTGCCAGCAGCTTTGTCGCAGGGACCAATGAGCAGTTCTTC

J gene: TRBJ2-5
V gene: TRBV5-6
D gene: TRBD2
clone size: NA
CDR3 protein: CASSPGTSYETQYF
CDR3 DNA: TGTGCCAGCAGCCCCGGGACTAGCTATGAGACCCAGTACTTC

J gene: TRBJ2-7
V gene: TRBV6-6
D gene: TRBD1
clone size: NA
CDR3 protein: CASSLYRGPYEQYF
CDR3 DNA: TGTGCCAGCAGCCTGTACAGGGGGCCCTACGAGCAGTACTTC

J gene: TRBJ2-5
V gene: TRBV5-4
D gene: TRBD2
clone size: NA
CDR3 protein: CASSLSSGGGLETQYF
CDR3 DNA: TGTGCCAGCAGCTTGTCCTCGGGAGGGGGTTTGGAGACCCAGTACTTC

J gene: TRBJ1-2
V gene: TRBV6-5
D gene: NA
clone size: few
CDR3 protein: CASSFDRHNYGYTF
CDR3 DNA: TGTGCCAGCAGTTTCGACAGACATAACTATGGCTACACCTTC

J gene: TRBJ1-2
V gene: TRBV19
D gene: NA
clone size: NA
CDR3 protein: CASSIGLNYGYTF
CDR3 DNA: TGTGCCAGTAGTATCGGGCTTAACTATGGCTACACCTTC

J gene: TRBJ1-3
V gene: TRBV6-5
D gene: NA
clone size: NA
CDR3 protein: CASSYSSGNTIYF
CDR3 DNA: TGTGCCAGCAGTTACTCGTCCGGAAACACCATATATTTT

J gene: TRBJ1-3
V gene: TRBV5-5
D gene: NA
clone size: NA
CDR3 protein: CASSFGAGGNTIYF
CDR3 DNA: TGTGCCAGCAGCTTCGGGGCGGGAGGAAACACCATATATTTT

J gene: TRBJ1-2
V gene: TRBV14
D gene: NA
clone size: NA
CDR3 protein: CASSQDGGSGYTF
CDR3 DNA: TGTGCCAGCAGCCAAGATGGGGGAAGCGGCTACACCTTC

J gene: TRBJ2-1
V gene: TRBV6-6
D gene: TRBD2
clone size: NA
CDR3 protein: CASSTPPGLVNEQFF
CDR3 DNA: TGTGCCAGCAGCACCCCCCCGGGACTAGTCAATGAGCAGTTCTTC

J gene: TRBJ2-5
V gene: TRBV7-9
D gene: TRBD2
clone size: NA
CDR3 protein: CASSEVGGTSGGQETQYF
CDR3 DNA: TGTGCCAGCAGCGAAGTTGGGGGGACTAGCGGGGGGCAAGAGACCCAGTACTTC

J gene: TRBJ2-3
V gene: TRBV7-9
D gene: TRBD1
clone size: NA
CDR3 protein: CASSPPGTGTDTQYF
CDR3 DNA: TGTGCCAGCAGCCCCCCCGGGACAGGGACAGATACGCAGTATTTT

J gene: TRBJ1-6
V gene: TRBV27
D gene: NA
clone size: NA
CDR3 protein: CASRSGYNSPLHF
CDR3 DNA: TGTGCCAGCAGGTCAGGGTATAATTCACCCCTCCACTTT

J gene: TRBJ1-5
V gene: TRBV7-2
D gene: NA
clone size: NA
CDR3 protein: CASSPWGTNQPQHF
CDR3 DNA: TGTGCCAGCAGCCCCTGGGGCACAAATCAGCCCCAGCATTTT

J gene: TRBJ1-5
V gene: TRBV15
D gene: NA
clone size: NA
CDR3 protein: CATSSPGLYSNQPQHF
CDR3 DNA: TGTGCCACCAGCAGTCCAGGGCTCTATAGCAATCAGCCCCAGCATTTT

J gene: TRBJ2-6
V gene: TRBV27
D gene: TRBD1
clone size: NA
CDR3 protein: CASSFRFRTDRVAANVLTF
CDR3 DNA: TGTGCCAGCAGTTTCCGTTTCCGCACGGACAGGGTGGCGGCCAACGTCCTGACTTTC

J gene: TRBJ1-1
V gene: TRBV6-5
D gene: NA
clone size: NA
CDR3 protein: CASSIALNTEAFF
CDR3 DNA: TGTGCCAGCAGTATAGCATTGAACACTGAAGCTTTCTTT

J gene: TRBJ2-1
V gene: TRBV7-2
D gene: NA
clone size: NA
CDR3 protein: CASSLKGGDYNEQFF
CDR3 DNA: TGTGCCAGCAGCTTAAAGGGGGGGGACTACAATGAGCAGTTCTTC

J gene: TRBJ1-1
V gene: TRBV6-6
D gene: NA
clone size: once
CDR3 protein: CASSYTGGSTEAFF
CDR3 DNA: TGTGCCAGCAGTTATACTGGAGGGAGCACTGAAGCTTTCTTT

J gene: TRBJ1-1
V gene: TRBV18
D gene: NA
clone size: NA
CDR3 protein: CASSPTGDHLAPEAFF
CDR3 DNA: TGTGCCAGCTCACCCACGGGGGACCACCTAGCGCCTGAAGCTTTCTTT

J gene: TRBJ1-2
V gene: TRBV6-1
D gene: TRBD1
clone size: NA
CDR3 protein: CASSVRDRAYGYTF
CDR3 DNA: TGTGCCAGCAGCGTCCGGGACAGGGCTTATGGCTACACCTTC

J gene: TRBJ2-7
V gene: TRBV5-4
D gene: TRBD1
clone size: NA
CDR3 protein: CASSRGTWTGDLYEQYF
CDR3 DNA: TGTGCCAGCAGCCGCGGAACGTGGACAGGGGACCTCTACGAGCAGTACTTC

J gene: TRBJ1-5
V gene: TRBV18
D gene: TRBD1
clone size: NA
CDR3 protein: CASSPPHRGDQPQHF
CDR3 DNA: TGTGCCAGCTCACCACCGCACAGGGGGGACCAGCCCCAGCATTTT

J gene: TRBJ2-7
V gene: TRBV27
D gene: TRBD1
clone size: NA
CDR3 protein: CASSLGRGYEQYF
CDR3 DNA: TGTGCCAGCAGTTTAGGCAGGGGGTACGAGCAGTACTTC

J gene: TRBJ1-5
V gene: TRBV7-9
D gene: NA
clone size: NA
CDR3 protein: CASSLGPPNQPQHF
CDR3 DNA: TGTGCCAGCAGCTTAGGACCTCCGAATCAGCCCCAGCATTTT

J gene: TRBJ2-1
V gene: TRBV7-8
D gene: TRBD2
clone size: NA
CDR3 protein: CASSPGTSGGPNRDEQFF
CDR3 DNA: TGTGCCAGCAGCCCCGGGACTAGCGGGGGGCCTAACAGGGATGAGCAGTTCTTC

J gene: TRBJ2-1
V gene: TRBV6-4
D gene: TRBD1
clone size: NA
CDR3 protein: CASSVTGGHGQFF
CDR3 DNA: TGTGCCAGCAGTGTCACAGGGGGCCATGGGCAGTTCTTC

J gene: TRBJ2-5
V gene: TRBV11-1
D gene: NA
clone size: NA
CDR3 protein: CASSWGVTGRLSRETQYF
CDR3 DNA: TGTGCCAGCAGCTGGGGGGTAACTGGACGCCTTTCGAGGGAGACCCAGTACTTC

J gene: TRBJ2-1
V gene: TRBV7-3
D gene: NA
clone size: NA
CDR3 protein: CASSPDNSLSQFF
CDR3 DNA: TGTGCCAGCAGCCCTGATAACAGCCTCTCGCAGTTCTTC

J gene: TRBJ1-3
V gene: TRBV29-1
D gene: TRBD1
clone size: NA
CDR3 protein: CSVEGQDRSSGNTIYF
CDR3 DNA: TGCAGCGTCGAGGGACAGGATAGGAGCTCTGGAAACACCATATATTTT

J gene: TRBJ1-6
V gene: TRBV30
D gene: TRBD1
clone size: NA
CDR3 protein: CAQDREGSPLHF
CDR3 DNA: TGTGCCCAGGACAGGGAGGGTTCACCCCTCCACTTT